A selection of T cell receptor beta chains follows, all from one sample in a study of T cell repertoires in aging, cancer and after chemotherapy. TCRdb used MiXCR to reprocess the multiplex PCR reads, holding one entry per CDR3 protein. The table lists 8,500 to 10,000 distinct CDR3 sequences, 33% of them singletons. Material: blood. All receptors derive from a human donor in good health. The donor label of this sample is uncertain. Both conserved end residues are part of each CDR3. A row's size may be missing; if present it is once, few, many or a size class.

j_call | clone_size | v_call | cdr3_aa
TRBJ2-1 | few | TRBV5-1 | CASSLGRGNYNEQFF
TRBJ1-4 | - | TRBV27 | CASRPTGGYEKLFF
TRBJ1-1 | - | TRBV27 | CASSSQGGNTEAFF
TRBJ2-1 | - | TRBV27 | CASSLILASEGEQFF
TRBJ2-7 | - | TRBV7-9 | CASSFGQGNYEQYF
TRBJ2-5 | - | TRBV5-6 | CASSWGPGFQETQYF
TRBJ1-2 | - | TRBV6-5 | CASSLQGRLGYTF
TRBJ2-1 | few | TRBV19 | CASSIAGGGFYNEQFF
TRBJ2-7 | medium-sized | TRBV19 | CASSISGIAYEQYF
TRBJ2-5 | - | TRBV12-3/TRBV12-4 | CASSLGARGNQETQYF
TRBJ2-2 | - | TRBV28 | CASSWGGSNTGELFF
TRBJ1-5 | few | TRBV6-1 | CASSFPGQGNQPQHF
TRBJ1-4 | - | TRBV5-1 | CASRPRVGTNEKLFF
TRBJ2-3 | - | TRBV30 | CAWTWEFSSADTQYF
TRBJ2-1 | - | TRBV6-5 | CASRSGPGAYNEQFF
TRBJ2-1 | few | TRBV6-4 | CASSDTAGGYNEQFF
TRBJ2-7 | - | TRBV29-1 | CSVSGTGREQYF
TRBJ2-3 | medium-sized | TRBV29-1 | CSVECRRRPDTQYF
TRBJ2-2 | - | TRBV11-2 | CASSLQTGSNTGEMFF
TRBJ2-1 | - | TRBV30 | CAFRLAGFYNEQFF
TRBJ1-1 | few | TRBV27 | CASDEGQGNLRNTEAFF
TRBJ1-1 | - | TRBV19 | CASSLRSGGGIEAFF
TRBJ1-1 | - | TRBV12-3/TRBV12-4 | CAVSPAGPTEAFF
TRBJ1-1 | few | TRBV5-6 | CASSGARTGLNTEAFF
TRBJ2-3 | few | TRBV6-2/TRBV6-3 | CASSYRERGRGDTQYF
TRBJ1-6 | few | TRBV6-5 | CASSLSRGTDDSPLHF
TRBJ2-7 | few | TRBV18 | CASSTLSGAYEQYF
TRBJ2-1 | - | TRBV5-1 | CASSPTDRVSYNEQFF
TRBJ2-5 | - | TRBV6-2/TRBV6-3 | CASSYSPQGQETQYF
TRBJ1-2 | - | TRBV28 | CASSGRTLETF
TRBJ2-7 | few | TRBV6-2/TRBV6-3 | CASSYPIPTGSSSYEQYF
TRBJ1-1 | few | TRBV15 | CATSRAAVGRDTEAFF
TRBJ2-7 | - | TRBV4-1 | CASSRGQGMGSYEQYF
TRBJ2-1 | few | TRBV27 | CASSWGQVSYNEQFF
TRBJ2-2 | - | TRBV6-2/TRBV6-3 | CASLGLSLGPGELFF
TRBJ2-2 | - | TRBV5-1 | CASSQDYTGELFF
TRBJ2-3 | - | TRBV6-4 | CASSPSGGAPDTQYF
TRBJ2-3 | - | TRBV5-1 | CASSFSSGGAQDTQYF
TRBJ1-4 | medium-sized | TRBV29-1 | CSGRQHTNEKLFF
TRBJ2-2 | few | TRBV6-5 | CASSYERDRENTGELFF
TRBJ1-5 | - | TRBV5-5 | CASSLVGGGGNQPQHF
TRBJ2-7 | - | TRBV6-1 | CASSEWKIGEQYF
TRBJ1-3 | - | TRBV6-5 | CASSYPEGFGNTIYF
TRBJ1-1 | - | TRBV14 | CASSQDGGMNTEAFF
TRBJ1-2 | - | TRBV5-1 | CASSSLITGTYGYTF
TRBJ2-7 | - | TRBV19 | CASSRDRLSNEQYF
TRBJ2-3 | - | TRBV5-1 | CASSLDSSTDTQYF
TRBJ2-3 | - | TRBV29-1 | CSATGTSGGDPQYF
TRBJ1-2 | few | TRBV5-1 | CASSLEVAGQGLYGYTF
TRBJ1-1 | - | TRBV5-4 | CASSLVGLSNTEAFF
TRBJ2-7 | - | TRBV4-1 | CASSQDLGGASDEQYF
TRBJ1-2 | - | TRBV15 | CATSRGDRAVYGYTF